The rows below give T cell receptor beta chains drawn from one sample of a study of blood T cell repertoires in COVID-19. The data were produced by immunoSEQ multiplex PCR, yet TCRdb's version contains in-frame clones alone and is incomplete. The table includes a few hundred thousand clones, 88% detected once. Sequencing was performed on PBMCs or T cells enriched from blood (not recorded which). The source is a woman in her late teens or twenties who had been exposed to COVID-19. CDR3s include the opening cysteine and the closing phenylalanine or tryptophan. The D gene is left open where the match is weak. Some rows mark clone size as missing; the rest say once, few, many or name a class of expanded clone.

TRBJ2-7 TRBD1 TRBV3-1/TRBV3-2 few TGTGCCAGCAGCCAACCTAGACAGGGGGTCTACGAGCAGTACTTC CASSQPRQGVYEQYF
TRBJ1-2 . TRBV5-1 . TGCGCCAGCAGCTTGTGGGTAGAGGGAGGCTACACCTTC CASSLWVEGGYTF
TRBJ2-3 . TRBV2 . TGTGCCAGAAGCGCGCTTGGGGGGATGGGAGATACGCAGTATTTT CARSALGGMGDTQYF
TRBJ2-5 . TRBV28 . TGTGCCAGCAGTTTTCTCAGGGGTGGGGTCGAGACCCAGTACTTC CASSFLRGGVETQYF
TRBJ1-1 TRBD1 TRBV2 once TGTGCCAGCAGTGACCCCCCGGGACAGGGTGTGGGCACTGAAGCTTTCTTT CASSDPPGQGVGTEAFF
TRBJ1-1 TRBD1 TRBV2 . TGTGCCAGCAGTGAAGCTGGACAGGGGGCTTTCTGGGACACTGAAGCTTTCTTT CASSEAGQGAFWDTEAFF
TRBJ1-5 . TRBV19 . TGTGCCAGTAGTCTGACAGGCATAGATCAGCCCCAGCATTTT CASSLTGIDQPQHF
TRBJ2-7 TRBD1 TRBV5-1 few TGCGCCAGCAGCTTTGCAGGGGGCTCCTACGAGCAGTACTTC CASSFAGGSYEQYF
TRBJ1-6 TRBD1 TRBV11-2 once TGTGCCAGCAGCTTCGACAGGGATAATTCACCCCTCCACTTT CASSFDRDNSPLHF
TRBJ1-4 . TRBV27 . TGTGCCAGCAGTATCAGCGGTGGGACTAATGAAAAACTGTTTTTT CASSISGGTNEKLFF
TRBJ2-5 . TRBV6-5 . TGTGCCAGCAGTTACTCGCCGACAGGTTCGCAAGAGACCCAGTACTTC CASSYSPTGSQETQYF
TRBJ1-1 TRBD1 TRBV24-1 once TGTGCCACCAGTTCCCCGCCGGGACAGGGTAACACTGAAGCTTTCTTT CATSSPPGQGNTEAFF
TRBJ2-6 . TRBV15 . TGTGCCACCAGCAGAGATCAGGGGCAGGCCAACGTCCTGACTTTC CATSRDQGQANVLTF
TRBJ2-2 TRBD2 TRBV7-3 . TGTGCCAGCAGCGGGACTACCAACACCGGGGAGCTGTTTTTT CASSGTTNTGELFF
TRBJ2-1 TRBD2 TRBV11-2 . TGTGCCAGCAGCTTAGGGTCTAGCGGGGTGAATGAGCAGTTCTTC CASSLGSSGVNEQFF
TRBJ1-1 . TRBV27 . TGTGCCAGCAGTTTGTCACCGGGACACATGAACACTGAAGCTTTCTTT CASSLSPGHMNTEAFF
TRBJ1-2 . TRBV9 . TGTGCCAGCAGCCCCAGTGGGGGCAACAACTATGGCTACACCTTC CASSPSGGNNYGYTF
TRBJ1-1 . TRBV6-5 few TGTGCCAGCAGACTGTCCCCCTCCCCGAACACTGAAGCTTTCTTT CASRLSPSPNTEAFF
TRBJ2-1 TRBD2 TRBV5-1 . TGCGCCAGCAGCTTCGGACTAGCGTCGAGCTCCTACAATGAGCAGTTCTTC CASSFGLASSSYNEQFF
TRBJ2-7 TRBD1 TRBV10-2 . TGCGCCAGCAGGGACGGACAGGGGGCATACGAGCAGTACTTC CASRDGQGAYEQYF
TRBJ2-3 . TRBV2 . TGTGCCAGCAGTGAACCGGGGGTTAAAACAGATACGCAGTATTTT CASSEPGVKTDTQYF
TRBJ2-3 TRBD2 TRBV7-3 . TGTGCCAGCAGCTCGTTCGGGGCGGGGGTAGCAAGTACGCAGTATTTT CASSSFGAGVASTQYF
TRBJ2-3 . TRBV7-2 . TGTGCCACTGGGGACTTCAGCACAGATACGCAGTATTTT CATGDFSTDTQYF
TRBJ2-2 . TRBV9 . TGTGCCAGCAGCGTCTACGACACCACGAACACCGGGGAGCTGTTTTTT CASSVYDTTNTGELFF
TRBJ2-2 . TRBV27 . TGTGCCAGCTTAGTTTCCCGGGGTTCAGCCGGGGAGCTGTTTTTT CASLVSRGSAGELFF
TRBJ1-2 TRBD1 TRBV5-1 . TGCGCCAGCAGCTTGGCTCCAGGGGGCGACTATGGCTACACCTTC CASSLAPGGDYGYTF
TRBJ2-7 . TRBV10-2 few TGCGCCAGCAGTGAGCACGGGGCCTACGAGCAGTACTTC CASSEHGAYEQYF
TRBJ2-7 TRBD2 TRBV2 . TGTGCCAGCAGTGAAGATGTATTAGCGGGGGGAAAGCAGTACTTC CASSEDVLAGGKQYF
TRBJ1-6 TRBD1 TRBV7-2 . TGTGCCAGCAGCTTAGGGACAGGGGTCTCACCCCTCCACTTT CASSLGTGVSPLHF
TRBJ2-3 . TRBV19 . TGTGCCAGTAGTTTATGGCGGGCAGATACGCAGTATTTT CASSLWRADTQYF
TRBJ1-6 . TRBV13 . TGTGCCAGCAGCTTACTGCAGGCTGGATCACCCCTCCACTTT CASSLLQAGSPLHF
TRBJ2-2 TRBD2 TRBV11-2 . TGTGCCAGCAGCAGACTAGCGGGGGGTACCGGGGAGCTGTTTTTT CASSRLAGGTGELFF
TRBJ1-2 TRBD1 TRBV4-1 . TGCGCCAGCAGCCGGGAGGACAGGGACTATGGCTACACCTTC CASSREDRDYGYTF
TRBJ1-5 . TRBV2 . TGTGCCAGCAGTGTATTAGTGGCAGGCTTTGGCAATCAGCCCCAGCATTTT CASSVLVAGFGNQPQHF
TRBJ1-2 . TRBV6-1 . TGTGCCAGCAGTGAAGCATCAGCAGGCGCGAACTATGGCTACACCTTC CASSEASAGANYGYTF
TRBJ2-7 TRBD2 TRBV18 . TGTGCCAGCTCGCCGAGCGGGGGGGCCTACGAGCAGTACTTC CASSPSGGAYEQYF
TRBJ2-7 TRBD1 TRBV14 . TGTGCCAGCAGCCAAGAGGGACAGGGCAACTACGAGCAGTACTTC CASSQEGQGNYEQYF
TRBJ1-2 . TRBV3-1/TRBV3-2 . TGTGCCAGCAGCCAAGATGTCAGCCGGACTATTAGTTTC CASSQDVSRTISF
TRBJ2-1 TRBD1 TRBV18 . TGTGCCAGCTCATCCGACAGGGTTGATGAGCAGTTCTTC CASSSDRVDEQFF
TRBJ1-3 TRBD1 TRBV7-2 . TGTGCCAGCAGCTTATGGCAGGGGGCGGGAAACACCATATATTTT CASSLWQGAGNTIYF
TRBJ1-6 TRBD1 TRBV29-1 once TGCAGCGTTTGGATTTCGACAGGGACACTAAATTCACCCCTCCACTTT CSVWISTGTLNSPLHF
TRBJ1-1 . TRBV28 . TGTGCCAGCAGTTTCCAGGGCACTGAAGCTTTCTTT CASSFQGTEAFF
TRBJ2-4 TRBD1 TRBV6-5 . TGTGCCAGCAGTTGGGGACAGGGGGTAGCCAAAAACATTCAGTACTTC CASSWGQGVAKNIQYF
TRBJ2-7 TRBD2 TRBV19 . TGTGCCAGTAGTGTGGGACTAGCGATGGACTACGAGCAGTACTTC CASSVGLAMDYEQYF
TRBJ2-3 . TRBV5-4 . TGTGCCAGCAGCTCGATAGCGGAGGTTGATACGCAGTATTTT CASSSIAEVDTQYF
TRBJ2-5 . TRBV2 . TGTGCCAGCAGTGCGGGACTTCAAGAGACCCAGTACTTC CASSAGLQETQYF
TRBJ1-2 . TRBV18 . TGTGCCAGCTCACCATCTCGGGGGACGGACTATGGCTACACCTTC CASSPSRGTDYGYTF
TRBJ1-6 . TRBV28 . TGTGCCAGTAGTCGGCTAGACCGAACAAATTCACCCCTCCACTTT CASSRLDRTNSPLHF
TRBJ2-5 . TRBV9 . TGTGCCAGCAGCGTAAGATGGGGCGGGATGGAAGAGACCCAGTACTTC CASSVRWGGMEETQYF
TRBJ2-7 . TRBV6-5 . TGTGCCAGCACCGGGGGAGTAATCTACGAGCAGTACTTC CASTGGVIYEQYF
TRBJ2-5 . TRBV7-2 . TGTGCCAGCAGCTTAGCAGGGCGGAGGGAGACCCAGTACTTC CASSLAGRRETQYF
TRBJ2-1 . TRBV15 . TGTGCCACCAGCAAGGCGGGCGGGCTATCCTACAATGAGCAGTTCTTC CATSKAGGLSYNEQFF
TRBJ2-7 TRBD2 TRBV12-5 . TGTGCTAGTGGTTTGGCCCCCCGGACTAGCGGGAATCAGTACGAGCAGTACTTC CASGLAPRTSGNQYEQYF